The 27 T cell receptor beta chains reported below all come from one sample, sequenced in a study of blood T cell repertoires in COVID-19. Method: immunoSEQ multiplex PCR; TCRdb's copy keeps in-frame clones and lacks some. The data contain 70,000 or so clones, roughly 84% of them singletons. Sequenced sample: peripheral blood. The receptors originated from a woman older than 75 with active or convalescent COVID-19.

The CDR3 loop reads CASSPTSGAVSEQFF. The CDR3 DNA sequence: TGTGCCAGCAGCCCCACCAGCGGGGCGGTTAGTGAGCAGTTCTTC. The V and J genes are TRBV11-2 and TRBJ2-1; 7 nucleotides line up with TRBD2. This CDR3 region has 15 residues. The germline CDR1 and CDR2 sequences are SGHAT and FQNNGV. Trimming took 5 bases from V and 9 from J; bases not matched to a gene: 13.

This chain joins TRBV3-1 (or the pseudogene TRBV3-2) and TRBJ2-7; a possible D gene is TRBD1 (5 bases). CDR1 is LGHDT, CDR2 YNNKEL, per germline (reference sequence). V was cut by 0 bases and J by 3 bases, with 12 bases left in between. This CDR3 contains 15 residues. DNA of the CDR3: TGTGCCAGCAGCCAAGATCGTGTCAGGGTCTACGAGCAGTACTTC. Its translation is CASSQDRVRVYEQYF.

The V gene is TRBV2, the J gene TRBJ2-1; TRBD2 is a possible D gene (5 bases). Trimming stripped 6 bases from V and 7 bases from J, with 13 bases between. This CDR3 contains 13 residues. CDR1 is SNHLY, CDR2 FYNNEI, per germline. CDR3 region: CASRGLPGNEQFF. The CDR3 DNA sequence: TGTGCCAGCAGAGGACTCCCGGGGAATGAGCAGTTCTTC.

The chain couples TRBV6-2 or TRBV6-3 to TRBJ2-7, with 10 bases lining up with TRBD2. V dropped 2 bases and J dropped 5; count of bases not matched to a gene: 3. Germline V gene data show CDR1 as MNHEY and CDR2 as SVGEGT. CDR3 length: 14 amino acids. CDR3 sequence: CASSYLGTSDEQYF. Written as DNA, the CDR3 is TGTGCCAGCAGTTACCTCGGGACTAGCGACGAGCAGTACTTC.

The CDR3 DNA reads TGTGCCTGGAGTAGCGGGGGGGCTAATGAGCAGTTCTTC. Its translation is CAWSSGGANEQFF. This sequence joins TRBV30 and TRBJ2-1, with TRBD2 identical over 10 bases. CDR1 is GTSNPN, CDR2 SVGIG, per germline (reference sequence). The ends lost 2 bases at V and 7 bases at J; junction bases unmatched: 2. The CDR3 is made up of 13 amino acids.

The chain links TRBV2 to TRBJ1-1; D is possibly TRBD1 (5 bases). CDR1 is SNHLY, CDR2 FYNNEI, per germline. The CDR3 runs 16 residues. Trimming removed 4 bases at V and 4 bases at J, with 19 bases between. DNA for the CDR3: TGTGCCAGCAGTGCTGTATCGGGGGTGATTAGCACTGAAGCTTTCTTT. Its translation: CASSAVSGVISTEAFF.

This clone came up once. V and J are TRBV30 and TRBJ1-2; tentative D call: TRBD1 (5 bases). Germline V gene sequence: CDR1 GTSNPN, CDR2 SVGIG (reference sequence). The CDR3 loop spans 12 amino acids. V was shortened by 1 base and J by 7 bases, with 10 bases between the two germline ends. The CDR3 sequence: CAWSEGFGGYTF. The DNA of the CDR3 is TGTGCCTGGAGTGAGGGGTTTGGTGGCTACACCTTC.

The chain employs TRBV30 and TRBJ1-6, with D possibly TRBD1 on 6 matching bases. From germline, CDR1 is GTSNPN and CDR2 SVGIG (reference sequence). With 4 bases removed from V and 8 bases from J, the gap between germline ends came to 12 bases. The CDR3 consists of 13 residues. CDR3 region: CAWMGQSDSPLHF. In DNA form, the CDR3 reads TGTGCCTGGATGGGACAATCGGATTCACCCCTCCACTTT.

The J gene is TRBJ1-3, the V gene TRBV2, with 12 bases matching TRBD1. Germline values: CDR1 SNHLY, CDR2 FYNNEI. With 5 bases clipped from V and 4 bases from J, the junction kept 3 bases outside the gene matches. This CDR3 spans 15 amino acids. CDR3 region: CASSRDRGPGNTIYF. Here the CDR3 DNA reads TGTGCCAGCAGTAGGGACAGGGGGCCAGGAAACACCATATATTTT.

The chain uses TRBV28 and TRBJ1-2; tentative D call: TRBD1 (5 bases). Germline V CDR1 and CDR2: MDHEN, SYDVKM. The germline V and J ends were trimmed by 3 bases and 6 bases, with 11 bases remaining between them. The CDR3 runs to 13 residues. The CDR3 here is CASSLLRGNGYTF. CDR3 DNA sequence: TGTGCCAGCAGTTTGCTTAGGGGAAATGGCTACACCTTC.

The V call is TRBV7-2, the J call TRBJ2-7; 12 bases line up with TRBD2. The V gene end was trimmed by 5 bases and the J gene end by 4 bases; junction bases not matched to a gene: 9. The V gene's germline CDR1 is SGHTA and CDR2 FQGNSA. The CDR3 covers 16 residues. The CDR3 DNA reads TGTGCCAGCAGCCTCTCGATACTAGCGGGGGGTTACGAGCAGTACTTC. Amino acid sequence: CASSLSILAGGYEQYF.

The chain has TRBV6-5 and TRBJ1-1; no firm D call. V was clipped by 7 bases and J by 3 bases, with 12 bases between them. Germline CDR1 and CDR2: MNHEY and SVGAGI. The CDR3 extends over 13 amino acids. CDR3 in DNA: TGTGCCAGCAAGTTAGTCGGGTACACTGAAGCTTTCTTT. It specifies CASKLVGYTEAFF.

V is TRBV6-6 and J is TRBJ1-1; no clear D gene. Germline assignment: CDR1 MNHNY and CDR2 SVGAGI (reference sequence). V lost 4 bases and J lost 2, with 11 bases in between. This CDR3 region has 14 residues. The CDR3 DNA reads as TGTGCCAGCAGTTTTAGCCCTTTTAACACTGAAGCTTTCTTT. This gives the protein CASSFSPFNTEAFF.

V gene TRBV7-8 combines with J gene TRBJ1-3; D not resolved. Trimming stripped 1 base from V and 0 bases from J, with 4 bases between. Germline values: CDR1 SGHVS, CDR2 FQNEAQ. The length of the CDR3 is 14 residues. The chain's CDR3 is CASSLVRSGNTIYF. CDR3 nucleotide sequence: TGTGCCAGCAGCTTAGTGCGCTCTGGAAACACCATATATTTT.

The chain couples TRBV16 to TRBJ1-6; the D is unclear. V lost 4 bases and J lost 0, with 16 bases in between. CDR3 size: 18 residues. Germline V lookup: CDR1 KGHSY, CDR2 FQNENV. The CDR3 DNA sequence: TGTGCCAGCAGCCCCCCTCTGAGGGAAAGCTCCTATAATTCACCCCTCCACTTT. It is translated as CASSPPLRESSYNSPLHF.

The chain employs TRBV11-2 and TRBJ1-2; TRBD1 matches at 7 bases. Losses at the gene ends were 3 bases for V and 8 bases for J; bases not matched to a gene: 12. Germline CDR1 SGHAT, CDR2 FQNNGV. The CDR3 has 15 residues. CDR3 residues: CASSFDGQGGVGYTF. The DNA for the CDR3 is TGTGCCAGCAGCTTTGATGGGCAGGGGGGAGTAGGCTACACCTTC.

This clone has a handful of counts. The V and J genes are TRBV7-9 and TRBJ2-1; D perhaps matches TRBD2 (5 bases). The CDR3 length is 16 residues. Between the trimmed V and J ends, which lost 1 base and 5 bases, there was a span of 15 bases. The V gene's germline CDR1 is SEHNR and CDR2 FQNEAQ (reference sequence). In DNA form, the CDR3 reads TGTGCCAGCAGCTTAGGCGGGCCCAACCAACACAATGAGCAGTTCTTC. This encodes CASSLGGPNQHNEQFF.

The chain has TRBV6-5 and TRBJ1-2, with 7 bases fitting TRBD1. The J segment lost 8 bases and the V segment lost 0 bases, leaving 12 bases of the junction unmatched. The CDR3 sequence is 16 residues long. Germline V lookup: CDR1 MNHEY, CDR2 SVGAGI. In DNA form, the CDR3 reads TGTGCCAGCAGTTACTCTTCCGGGACAGCATCTTGGGGCTACACCTTC. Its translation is CASSYSSGTASWGYTF.

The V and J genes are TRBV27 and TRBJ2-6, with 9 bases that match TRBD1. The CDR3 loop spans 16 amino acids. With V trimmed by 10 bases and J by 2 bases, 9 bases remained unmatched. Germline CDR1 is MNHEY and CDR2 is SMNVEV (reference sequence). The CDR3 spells CATWDRASPGANVLTF. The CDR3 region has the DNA TGTGCCACCTGGGACAGGGCCTCCCCTGGGGCCAACGTCCTGACTTTC.

Written as DNA, the CDR3 is TGCGCCAGCAGGTCCTCAGTGAGGGGAGGAGTCAACAATCAGCCCCAGCATTTT. Protein: CASRSSVRGGVNNQPQHF. This chain joins TRBV10-2 and TRBJ1-5; weak D call: TRBD1 (5 bases). The germline V and J ends were trimmed by 6 bases and 3 bases, with 24 bases remaining between them. The CDR3 has 18 amino acids. The germline gives CDR1 WSHSY, CDR2 SAAADI.

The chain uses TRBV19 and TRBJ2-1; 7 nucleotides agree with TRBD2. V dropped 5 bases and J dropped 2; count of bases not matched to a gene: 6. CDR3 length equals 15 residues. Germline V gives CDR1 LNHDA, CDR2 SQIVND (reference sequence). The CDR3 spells CASSWSSGAYNEQFF. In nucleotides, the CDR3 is TGTGCCAGTAGTTGGTCCAGCGGGGCCTACAATGAGCAGTTCTTC.

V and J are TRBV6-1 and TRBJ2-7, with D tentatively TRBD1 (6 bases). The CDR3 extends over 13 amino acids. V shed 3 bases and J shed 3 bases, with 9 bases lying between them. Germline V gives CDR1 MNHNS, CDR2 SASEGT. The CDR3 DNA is TGTGCCAGCAGTGAGACAGGAATCTACGAGCAGTACTTC. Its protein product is CASSETGIYEQYF.

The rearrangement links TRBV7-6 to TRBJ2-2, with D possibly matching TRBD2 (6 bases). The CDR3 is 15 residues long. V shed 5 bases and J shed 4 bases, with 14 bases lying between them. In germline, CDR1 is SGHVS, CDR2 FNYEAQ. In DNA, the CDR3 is TGTGCCAGCAGCCTCAGGCAGGGAGGCACCGGGGAGCTGTTTTTT. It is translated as CASSLRQGGTGELFF.

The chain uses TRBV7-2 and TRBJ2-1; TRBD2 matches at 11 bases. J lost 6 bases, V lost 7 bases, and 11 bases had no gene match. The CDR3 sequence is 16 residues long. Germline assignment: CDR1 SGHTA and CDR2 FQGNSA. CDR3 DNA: TGTGCCAGCAACCCGCGTAGCGGGGGGGCCCCCAATGAGCAGTTCTTC. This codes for CASNPRSGGAPNEQFF.

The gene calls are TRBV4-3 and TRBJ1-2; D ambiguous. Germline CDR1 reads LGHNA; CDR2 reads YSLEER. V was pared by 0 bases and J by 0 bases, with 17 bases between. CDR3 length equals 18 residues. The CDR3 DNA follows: TGCGCCAGCAGCCAAGATCTTATGAGCGAGAGGGCTAACTATGGCTACACCTTC. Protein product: CASSQDLMSERANYGYTF.

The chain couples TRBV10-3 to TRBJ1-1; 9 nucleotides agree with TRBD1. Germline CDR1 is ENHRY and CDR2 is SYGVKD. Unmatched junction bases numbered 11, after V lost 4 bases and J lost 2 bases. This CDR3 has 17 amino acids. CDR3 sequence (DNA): TGTGCCATCAGTGTGGGACAGGGACTTGGGGTTAACACTGAAGCTTTCTTT. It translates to CAISVGQGLGVNTEAFF.

The CDR3 spells CASSIRFPTTGWNSPLHF. The CDR3 coding sequence is TGTGCCAGTAGTATTAGGTTCCCCACGACAGGGTGGAATTCACCCCTCCACTTT. The chain employs TRBV19 and TRBJ1-6; 7 bases are shared with TRBD1. This CDR3 has 18 residues. Germline V lookup: CDR1 LNHDA, CDR2 SQIVND (reference sequence). V lost 3 bases, J lost 7 bases, and 15 bases stayed unmatched.